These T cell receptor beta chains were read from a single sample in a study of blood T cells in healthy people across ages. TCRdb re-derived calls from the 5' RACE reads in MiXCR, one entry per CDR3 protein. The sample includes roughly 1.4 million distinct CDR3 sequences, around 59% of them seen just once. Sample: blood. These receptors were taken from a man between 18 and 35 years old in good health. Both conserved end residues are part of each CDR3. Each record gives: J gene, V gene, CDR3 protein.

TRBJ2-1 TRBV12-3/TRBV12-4 CASSPAGESVYNEQFF
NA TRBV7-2 CASSSQGELLGSEQYF
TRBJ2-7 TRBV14 CASSQLADTSSYEQYF
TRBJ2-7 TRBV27 CASSLISGPGVQYF
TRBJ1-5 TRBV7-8 CASSQNRTVFSQPQHF
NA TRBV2 CASILDNYEQYF
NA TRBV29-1 CSVNIGSYEQYF
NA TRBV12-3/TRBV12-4 CASRQAGVETQYF
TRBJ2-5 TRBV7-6 CASSLVGSDWDEQYF
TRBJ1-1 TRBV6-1 CASSRTPVETEAFF
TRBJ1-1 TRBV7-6 CASSGRAGGTEAFF
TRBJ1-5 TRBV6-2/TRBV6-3 CASTGTTNQPQHF
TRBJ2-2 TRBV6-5 CASSKTVSTGELFF
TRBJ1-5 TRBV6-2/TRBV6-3 CASRYRVGNQPQHF
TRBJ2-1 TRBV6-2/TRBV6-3 CASNPGQSYNEQFF
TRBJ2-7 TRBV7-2 CASTYRGQGNEQYF
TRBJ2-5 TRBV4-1 CASSQPGRRQETQYF
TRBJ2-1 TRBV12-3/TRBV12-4 CASSLVAGYEQFF
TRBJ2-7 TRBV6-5 CASSHLTSGASYEQYF
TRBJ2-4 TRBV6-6 CASSYGGGTKNIQYF
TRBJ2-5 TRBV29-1 CSVEGARPGETQYF
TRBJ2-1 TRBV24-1 CATSVPGDNNEQFF
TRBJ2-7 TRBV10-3 CAISESGTGAYEQYF
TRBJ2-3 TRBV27 CAGSLFSGTHTDTQYF
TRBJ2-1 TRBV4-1 CASSQVSLDEQFF
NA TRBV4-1 CASKGDRYEQYF
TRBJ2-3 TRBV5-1 CASSLARVDLAGVRPPTDTQYF
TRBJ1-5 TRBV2 CASSGGDSNQPQHF
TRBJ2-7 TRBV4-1 CASSLLSMDEQYF
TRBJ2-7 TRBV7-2 CASGRASEQYF
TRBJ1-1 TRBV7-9 CASNPAVYTEAFF
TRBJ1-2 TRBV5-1 CASSGPAPRTGGDYGYTF
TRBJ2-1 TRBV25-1 CASSETSGRVHEQFF
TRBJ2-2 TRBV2 CASRPGTAGELFF
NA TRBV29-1 CSVKGPGYEQYF
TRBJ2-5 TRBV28 CASSFVREETQYF
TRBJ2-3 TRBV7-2 CASSLGVQGKADTQYF
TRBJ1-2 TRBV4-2 CASSPADRSNYGYTF
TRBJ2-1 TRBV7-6 CASSRLSTYNEQFF
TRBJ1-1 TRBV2 CASSEEGSGTEAFF
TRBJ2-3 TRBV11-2 CASSLGGFGSTDTRYF
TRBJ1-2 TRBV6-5 CASTTTGEGYTF
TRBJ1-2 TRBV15 CATSRSLGLNYGYTF
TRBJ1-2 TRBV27 CASRARPAFNYGYTF
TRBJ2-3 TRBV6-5 CAGSYSPPTSGITDTQYF
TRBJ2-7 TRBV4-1 CASSQESVQAGGFYEQYF
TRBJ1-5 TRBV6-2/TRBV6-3 CASSSQVNQPQHF
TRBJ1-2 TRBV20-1 CSANGLPYGYTF
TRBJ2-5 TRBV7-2 CASSLGVTQETQYF
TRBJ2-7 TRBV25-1 CASSERSLAYEQYF
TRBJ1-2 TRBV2 CASTVDRAVGYTF
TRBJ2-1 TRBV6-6 CASSYVELEQFF